This T cell receptor beta chain was documented in a study of blood T cell repertoires in COVID-19. Study summary: Researchers got acute and convalescent COVID-19 samples from the United States, Italy and Spain. Nucleic acid was either cDNA or gDNA, and it came from T cells, B-cell-depleted T cells, or PBMCs.

Sequenced by immunoSEQ multiplex PCR; TCRdb stores in-frame clones only, minus some. The sample consists of around 250,000 clones, roughly 80% of them appearing once. The ends lost 5 bases at V and 5 bases at J; junction bases unmatched: 10. Germline V lookup: CDR1 GTSNPN, CDR2 SVGIG (reference sequence). This CDR3 is 14 amino acids long. The sample taken for sequencing was peripheral blood. The receptor's source is a woman between 18 and 30 years old with acute or convalescent COVID-19. The chain carries TRBV30 and TRBJ1-1, with 8 bases aligning to TRBD1. The CDR3 DNA sequence: TGTGCCTGGGACGCAGGGGGCTCTAGGACTGAAGCTTTCTTT. Translation: CAWDAGGSRTEAFF. Full variable domain (rest looked up from reference TRBV30 and TRBJ1-1): SQTIHQWPATLVQPVGSPLSLECTVEGTSNPNLYWYRQAAGRGLQLLFYSVGIGQISSEVPQNLSASRPQDRQFILSSKKLLLSDSGFYLCAWDAGGSRTEAFFGQGTRLTVV.